This record concerns one T cell receptor beta chain sequence. Focal radiation and CTLA-4 blockade (ipilimumab) were tested in chemo-refractory metastatic non-small-cell lung cancer patients. These data originate in a study of radiotherapy plus CTLA-4 blockade in lung cancer. Study at large: Under 20% of patients responded objectively, and approximately 33% achieved disease control.

TCRdb's copy holds only in-frame clones and misses some; the assay was immunoSEQ multiplex PCR. The profile covers 95,000 to 150,000 clones, with around 89% appearing a single time and about 7% taken by the ten largest. Per the germline V gene, CDR1 is KGHSH and CDR2 is LQKENI. The CDR3 extends over 15 amino acids. Trimming pared 3 bases from V and 0 bases from J, leaving 12 bases between. This clonotype was obtained from a human donor with non-small cell lung cancer that progressed on radiotherapy plus ipilimumab. The rearrangement joins TRBV18 to TRBJ2-7; tentatively, D is TRBD2 (6 bases). Here the sequenced sample was peripheral blood, taken from a patient treated with radiotherapy plus ipilimumab. The CDR3 coding sequence is TGTGCCAGCTCACCTAGCGGACTGAGCTCCTACGAGCAGTACTTC. Translation gives CASSPSGLSSYEQYF. The whole variable domain, filled in from reference TRBV18 and TRBJ2-7, reads NAGVMQNPRHLVRRRGQEARLRCSPMKGHSHVYWYRQLPEEGLKFMVYLQKENIIDESGMPKERFSAEFPKEGPSILRIQQVVRGDSAAYFCASSPSGLSSYEQYFGPGTRLTVT.